This is a list of T cell receptor beta chains from one sample in a study of blood T cells in healthy people across ages. TCRdb used MiXCR to reprocess the 5' RACE reads, holding one entry per CDR3 protein. The repertoire holds around 970,000 distinct CDR3 sequences, with 51% as singletons. The sample comprised blood. These receptors all stem from a woman aged 55-75 years in good health. The CDR3 runs from the conserved cysteine through the conserved F or W. The D gene is left open where the match is weak. Clone sizes are given selectively: once, few, many, or a class where the clone is expanded.

V,D,size,length,J,DNA,CDR3
TRBV12-3/TRBV12-4,.,.,14,TRBJ1-2,TGTGCCAGCAGTTACGGGGGCGTCGACTATGGCTACACCTTC,CASSYGGVDYGYTF
TRBV30,.,.,14,TRBJ2-7,TGTGCCTGGAACGCGGGAAGCTCCTACAATGAGCAGTACTTC,CAWNAGSSYNEQYF
TRBV6-1,TRBD1,few,16,TRBJ1-2,TGTGCCAGCAGTGAATTCCGCCCGGACAGGGGCGGGGGCTACACCTTC,CASSEFRPDRGGGYTF
TRBV10-3,TRBD1,once,14,TRBJ1-6,TGTGCCATCAGGACCGGGACAGGGAGTTCACCCCTCCACTTT,CAIRTGTGSSPLHF
TRBV27,.,.,13,TRBJ2-7,TGTGCCAGCAGTCGGGACACGGTCTACGAGCAGTACTTC,CASSRDTVYEQYF
TRBV27,TRBD2,few,18,TRBJ2-5,TGTGCCAGCAGCCTACTCCCTCGGACTAGCGGGATCTCAGAGACCCAGTACTTC,CASSLLPRTSGISETQYF
TRBV3-1,.,.,12,TRBJ1-2,TGTGCCAGCAGCCAACCCGGCCTACGCTACACCTTC,CASSQPGLRYTF
TRBV3-1,.,.,16,TRBJ1-4,TGTGCCAGCAGCCCACACAAGGGAGGGCGCTACGAAAAACTGTTTTTT,CASSPHKGGRYEKLFF
TRBV5-6,.,.,16,TRBJ2-3,TGTGCCAGCAGCTTTCTCCCGGGACAAGAGACAGATACGCAGTATTTT,CASSFLPGQETDTQYF
TRBV6-5,.,.,15,TRBJ2-2,TGTGCCAGCAGTTACAGTTACGGAGTCACCGGGGAGCTGTTTTTT,CASSYSYGVTGELFF
TRBV12-3/TRBV12-4,.,few,12,TRBJ2-5,TGTGCCAGCAGTTTTTATTTGGGGACCCAGTACTTC,CASSFYLGTQYF
TRBV5-6,TRBD1,.,15,TRBJ1-6,TGTGCCAGCAGCTTTCTGGACAGGGCAAATTCACCCCTCCACTTT,CASSFLDRANSPLHF
TRBV28,.,many,10,TRBJ2-7,TGTGCCAGCAATTTTCCCGAGCAGTACTTC,CASNFPEQYF
TRBV4-3,.,few,17,TRBJ2-7,TGCGCCAGCAGCCACCAACAGGGCCCACTAATCCTTTACGAGCAGTACTTC,CASSHQQGPLILYEQYF
TRBV29-1,.,.,11,TRBJ2-4,TGCAGCGTTGGGGACTCCGGCATTCAGTACTTC,CSVGDSGIQYF
TRBV2,.,.,12,TRBJ2-5,TGTGCCAGCAGAGGAAACCAAGAGACCCAGTACTTC,CASRGNQETQYF
TRBV10-3,TRBD2,.,14,TRBJ2-7,TGTGCCATCAGTGACGCTAGCGGGGGCCTGGAGCAGTACTTC,CAISDASGGLEQYF
TRBV6-5,.,.,14,TRBJ1-2,TGTGCCAGCAGCGAGTTCAAGGGTAACTATGGCTACACCTTC,CASSEFKGNYGYTF
TRBV18,.,.,14,TRBJ1-1,TGTGCCAGCTCACCTGCCACCCTGAACACTGAAGCTTTCTTT,CASSPATLNTEAFF
TRBV5-6,.,.,14,TRBJ2-3,TGTGCCAGCAGCTTTGGCTCGGCCACAGATACACAGTATTTT,CASSFGSATDTQYF
TRBV7-9,TRBD2,few,20,TRBJ2-1,TGTGCCAGCAGCTTTGTGGGGACTAGCGGGAGGGGTGGTTCCTATAATGAGCAGTTCTTC,CASSFVGTSGRGGSYNEQFF
TRBV9,.,.,17,TRBJ2-1,TGTGCCAGCAGCGTAGAGGGTCCGAGGGACTCCTACAATGAGCAGTTCTTC,CASSVEGPRDSYNEQFF
TRBV4-2,TRBD2,.,17,TRBJ2-2,TGTGCCGGCAGCCAAGATGCACTAGCGGGAGGGACCGGGGAGCTGTTTTTT,CAGSQDALAGGTGELFF
TRBV20-1,.,.,12,TRBJ2-5,TGCAGTGCTAGAGCGCCTGAAGAGACCCAGTACTTC,CSARAPEETQYF
TRBV12-3/TRBV12-4,.,.,15,TRBJ2-1,TGTGCCAGCAGTACCCCTCTGCCCGGCTACAATGAGCAGTTCTTC,CASSTPLPGYNEQFF
TRBV6-6,.,.,15,TRBJ1-2,TGTGCCAGCAGCTCTCGCCTACAAACAGGGAACGGCTACACCTTC,CASSSRLQTGNGYTF
TRBV29-1,.,.,12,TRBJ2-3,TGCAGCGCTGTTGGGCCGATTAATACGCAGTATTTT,CSAVGPINTQYF
TRBV18,TRBD2,.,16,TRBJ2-5,TGTGCCAGCTCCCGAGTGACTAGCGGGGCACAAGAGACCCAGTACTTC,CASSRVTSGAQETQYF
TRBV29-1,.,once,11,TRBJ1-1,TGCAGCGTAACAAGGCACTCAGAAGCTTTCTTT,CSVTRHSEAFF
TRBV6-2/TRBV6-3,.,.,11,TRBJ2-3,TGTGCCAGCACCTTTTCAGATACGCAGTATTTT,CASTFSDTQYF
TRBV20-1,.,.,15,TRBJ2-3,TGCAGTGCTAGAATTTTGGAGGGGGATTCAGATACGCAGTATTTT,CSARILEGDSDTQYF
TRBV28,.,many,12,TRBJ1-2,TGTGCCAGCAGCCCAGGCACCTATGGCTACACCTTC,CASSPGTYGYTF
TRBV9,.,.,15,TRBJ2-1,TGTGCCAGCAGCGTTGGGGGGCTAAGTGGAAATGAGCAGTTCTTC,CASSVGGLSGNEQFF
TRBV4-3,.,.,15,TRBJ2-5,TGCGCCAGCAGCCAAGAAGCGAGAGCTTTCGAGACCCAGTACTTC,CASSQEARAFETQYF
TRBV4-2,.,few,15,TRBJ2-3,TGTGCCAGCAGCCAAGCTGTCGCGGGGACAGATACGCAGTATTTT,CASSQAVAGTDTQYF
TRBV20-1,TRBD2,.,15,TRBJ2-1,TGCAGTGCTCTCGGCCGGACTAGCGGGCACAATGAGCAGTTCTTC,CSALGRTSGHNEQFF
TRBV12-3/TRBV12-4,TRBD2,.,16,TRBJ2-5,TGTGCCAGCAGCCGACTAGCGGGAGGCTCCCAAGAGACCCAGTACTTC,CASSRLAGGSQETQYF
TRBV4-3,TRBD1,few,16,TRBJ2-1,TGCGCCAGCAGCCAAGAGGGACAGGGGACCTACAATGAGCAGTTCTTC,CASSQEGQGTYNEQFF
TRBV25-1,.,.,16,TRBJ2-7,TGTGCCAGCAGTGATTGGGACACCCCTTTAAACGACGAGCAGTACTTC,CASSDWDTPLNDEQYF
TRBV15,TRBD2,few,17,TRBJ2-1,TGTGCCACCCAGGGACTAGCGGGAGGAAGCTCCTACAATGAGCAGTTCTTC,CATQGLAGGSSYNEQFF
TRBV28,.,.,13,TRBJ1-6,TGTGCCAGCAGACAGGGTTGGGGATCACCCCTCCACTTT,CASRQGWGSPLHF
TRBV27,.,once,14,TRBJ1-4,TGTGCCAGCACCACTGGGCGGTCTAATGAAAAACTGTTTTTT,CASTTGRSNEKLFF
TRBV28,TRBD1,.,14,TRBJ2-7,TGTGCCAGCAGAATCCGGGACAGGGGGGACGAGCAGTACTTC,CASRIRDRGDEQYF
TRBV7-8,.,.,12,TRBJ2-5,TGTGCCAGCAGCCGATCCGATCGGACCCAGTACTTC,CASSRSDRTQYF
TRBV15,.,.,13,TRBJ2-3,TGTGCCACCAGCAGAGATTGGACAGATACGCAGTATTTT,CATSRDWTDTQYF
TRBV24-1,TRBD2,.,16,TRBJ2-1,TGTGCCACCAGTGACCAAACACGACCGGGGGGAGATGAGCAGTTCTTC,CATSDQTRPGGDEQFF
TRBV25-1,TRBD1,few,14,TRBJ2-1,TGTGCCAGCAGTCCCATTGACAGGGTCAATGAGCAGTTCTTC,CASSPIDRVNEQFF